Listed below are T cell receptor beta chains from one sample, sequenced in a study of cytomegalovirus exposure and HLA in healthy donors. Sequencing was performed with immunoSEQ multiplex PCR; in TCRdb, only in-frame clones are kept and a portion is missing. This sample carries around 150,000 clones, over 80% of them seen once, and the ten largest clones take about 3.7%. The sample taken for sequencing was PBMCs. These receptor sequences come from a male donor in good health and CMV-seronegative. The CDR3 runs from the conserved cysteine through the conserved F or W. The order of the fields is J gene, clone size, D gene, V gene, CDR3 length, CDR3 DNA, CDR3 protein. The D gene is left open where the match is weak. Size values are once, few and many counts, or a class for expanded clones, and some rows have none.

TRBJ1-1	NA	NA	TRBV4-1	15	TGCGCCAGCAGCCAAGAAGTCACGCGGTTCGCTGAAGCTTTCTTT	CASSQEVTRFAEAFF
TRBJ1-6	NA	NA	TRBV5-8	16	TGTGCCAGCGGATGGATTGGGCGCGGGGGGATTTCACCCCTCCACTTT	CASGWIGRGGISPLHF
TRBJ1-4	NA	TRBD1	TRBV2	15	TGTGCCAGTAAATCCCGGACAGGAACTAATGAAAAACTGTTTTTT	CASKSRTGTNEKLFF
TRBJ2-3	NA	TRBD2	TRBV7-2	17	TGTGCCAGCAGCGTCCTTAGCGGGGGGGCCCAGGTAGATACGCAGTATTTT	CASSVLSGGAQVDTQYF
TRBJ2-2	NA	NA	TRBV27	12	TGTGCCAGCAGTTTTAGCACCGGGGAGCTGTTTTTT	CASSFSTGELFF
TRBJ1-5	NA	TRBD1	TRBV5-6	13	TGTGCCAGCAGCTCATCAGGGGGTCAGCCCCAGCATTTT	CASSSSGGQPQHF
TRBJ2-1	NA	NA	TRBV6-4	13	TGTGCCAGCAGTTCCCGGTGGGCCCGACAGCAGTTCTTC	CASSSRWARQQFF
TRBJ2-3	NA	NA	TRBV29-1	14	TGCAGCGTTGACCGGACTGCAAAGAGGGATACGCAGTATTTT	CSVDRTAKRDTQYF
TRBJ1-5	NA	TRBD1	TRBV6-1	13	TGTGCCAGCCGGACAGGGGTCATTCAGCCCCAGCATTTT	CASRTGVIQPQHF
TRBJ2-7	NA	NA	TRBV18	15	TGTGCCAGCTCACCAATCGGCGGGGATACCTACGAGCAGTACTTC	CASSPIGGDTYEQYF
TRBJ2-2	NA	TRBD2	TRBV19	17	TGTGCCAGTTCGGGACCGAGACTAGCCCGTGGCACCGGGGAGCTGTTTTTT	CASSGPRLARGTGELFF
TRBJ2-7	once	NA	TRBV25-1	14	TGTGCCAGCAGTGACACCTCTTACAGTTACGAGCAGTACTTC	CASSDTSYSYEQYF
TRBJ2-7	NA	TRBD2	TRBV6-5	14	TGTGCCAGCAGCCGACTCGGGGGGGCGAGAGAGCAGTACTTC	CASSRLGGAREQYF
TRBJ2-3	NA	NA	TRBV7-2	15	TGTGCCAGCAGCTTAGGTGGGACATTCACAGATACGCAGTATTTT	CASSLGGTFTDTQYF
TRBJ2-5	NA	TRBD2	TRBV29-1	15	TGCAGCGTTGTACTAGCGGGAACGTACCAAGAGACCCAGTACTTC	CSVVLAGTYQETQYF
TRBJ1-2	NA	NA	TRBV6-6	16	TGTGCCAGCACTAACGTCGGGGAGGGGTTGGGCTATGGCTACACCTTC	CASTNVGEGLGYGYTF
TRBJ1-1	NA	NA	TRBV5-1	17	TGCGCCAGCAGCTTGGCCAAACAGGGCTCCGTGAACACTGAAGCTTTCTTT	CASSLAKQGSVNTEAFF
TRBJ2-2	few	NA	TRBV4-2	15	TGTGCCAGCAGCCAGGAGACCGCGAACACCGGGGAGCTGTTTTTT	CASSQETANTGELFF
TRBJ1-2	NA	NA	TRBV18	14	TGTGCCAGCTCACCACTGGAGGGCAACTATGGCTACACCTTC	CASSPLEGNYGYTF
TRBJ2-7	NA	NA	TRBV9	14	TGTGCCAGCAGCGTAGCGGGGTGGGGCTACGAGCAGTACTTC	CASSVAGWGYEQYF
TRBJ2-7	NA	NA	TRBV19	14	TGTGCCAGTAGTTCCACGACTAGTGGCTACGAGCAGTACTTC	CASSSTTSGYEQYF
TRBJ2-7	few	NA	TRBV6-5	15	TGTGCCAGCAGTCGAAGCCCCCGCCACTCCTACGAGCAGTACTTC	CASSRSPRHSYEQYF
TRBJ2-3	few	NA	TRBV7-2	16	TGTGCCAGCAGCTCTAACTACAGAAAGGGGGCAGATACGCAGTATTTT	CASSSNYRKGADTQYF
TRBJ1-5	NA	TRBD1	TRBV4-1	16	TGCGCCAGCAGCCAAGTAATAACAGGGGGCTTACAGCCCCAGCATTTT	CASSQVITGGLQPQHF
TRBJ2-3	NA	NA	TRBV5-1	16	TGCGCCAGCAGCCCCGCGGAGGGATGGGACACAGATACGCAGTATTTT	CASSPAEGWDTDTQYF
TRBJ2-7	NA	NA	TRBV11-1	14	TGTGCCAGCAGCTCGGGATGGACTTCTGCCGAGCAGTACTTC	CASSSGWTSAEQYF
TRBJ2-6	NA	NA	TRBV10-3	15	TGTGCCATCAGTGAGTCGGCCTCTGGGGCCAACGTCCTGACTTTC	CAISESASGANVLTF
TRBJ2-2	once	NA	TRBV6-5	16	TGTGCCAGCAGTTACGACTCAGGGGGGACGGCCGGGGAGCTGTTTTTT	CASSYDSGGTAGELFF
TRBJ2-7	NA	NA	TRBV4-1	14	TGCGCCAGCAGCCAAGATCCCAGACTCTACGAGCAGTACTTC	CASSQDPRLYEQYF
TRBJ1-1	NA	TRBD1	TRBV6-5	15	TGTGCCAGCAGTTACCCGGGACAGGGGAACACTGAAGCTTTCTTT	CASSYPGQGNTEAFF
TRBJ1-1	few	NA	TRBV27	14	TGTGCCAGCAGTTTCAGGGGTGGAGGCACTGAAGCTTTCTTT	CASSFRGGGTEAFF
TRBJ2-3	NA	NA	TRBV7-2	14	TGTGCCAGCAGCTTAGTAGCTGAATCGGATACGCAGTATTTT	CASSLVAESDTQYF
TRBJ2-7	NA	TRBD1	TRBV27	14	TGTGCCAGCAGCCCTCGGGGACAGGGGGTCGAGCAGTACTTC	CASSPRGQGVEQYF
TRBJ2-1	NA	NA	TRBV4-2	16	TGTGCCAGCAGCCAAGTGGGATCTGCGGGTATCCCAAGGGTCCTCTTC	CASSQVGSAGIPRVLF
TRBJ1-1	NA	NA	TRBV6-6	14	TGTGCCAGCATCAGTAGAGGGGAGGGAACTGAAGCTTTCTTT	CASISRGEGTEAFF
TRBJ1-4	few	TRBD1	TRBV10-1	15	TGCGCCAGCAGTGAGATGGGACAGGGTTGTGAAAAACTGTTTTTT	CASSEMGQGCEKLFF
TRBJ2-1	NA	TRBD2	TRBV27	15	TGTGCCAGCAGTTTATCGACTAGCGGATACAATGAGCAGTTCTTC	CASSLSTSGYNEQFF
TRBJ1-3	NA	NA	TRBV2	15	TGTGCCAGCAGTCCGGACACATCTACTGGAAACACCATATATTTT	CASSPDTSTGNTIYF
TRBJ1-6	NA	NA	TRBV6-5	14	TGTGCCAGCAGTTACTCAGGGGAAAATTCACCCCTCCACTTT	CASSYSGENSPLHF
TRBJ2-4	NA	TRBD1	TRBV28	17	TGTGCCAGCAGTCTGGGGTGGACAGGCGAAGCCAAAAACATTCAGTACTTC	CASSLGWTGEAKNIQYF
TRBJ2-7	NA	TRBD2	TRBV2	15	TGTGCCAGCAGTGTAAGAGCGGGAGATCCCTACGAGCAGTACTTC	CASSVRAGDPYEQYF
TRBJ2-5	NA	TRBD2	TRBV5-5	15	TGTGCCAGCAGCTTCGGGACTAGCGGGAGTGAGACCCAGTACTTC	CASSFGTSGSETQYF
TRBJ2-3	NA	TRBD1	TRBV27	14	TGTGCCAGCAGTTCGCAGGGGGGCACAGATACGCAGTATTTT	CASSSQGGTDTQYF
TRBJ2-1	NA	TRBD1	TRBV14	16	TGTGCCAGCAGCCGCTTAGGACAGGAGAGGGGCAATGAGCAGTTCTTC	CASSRLGQERGNEQFF
TRBJ2-5	NA	TRBD1	TRBV30	14	TGTGCCTGGAGTGTTACAGGGGCTGGGGAGACCCAGTACTTC	CAWSVTGAGETQYF
TRBJ2-6	NA	NA	TRBV27	16	TGTGCCAGCAGTTTATTAGGGGTCTCTGGGGCCAACGTCCTGACTTTC	CASSLLGVSGANVLTF
TRBJ2-1	NA	NA	TRBV7-2	15	TGTGCCAGCAGCTTAGATTTTAAGGGGCACAATGAGCAGTTCTTC	CASSLDFKGHNEQFF
TRBJ1-1	NA	NA	TRBV19	13	TGTGCCAGTAGTATTGGGTCAGGGGCTGAAGCTTTCTTT	CASSIGSGAEAFF
TRBJ2-7	NA	NA	TRBV7-2	14	TGTGCCAGCAGCTTATCAGGGGCCCCCTACGAGCAGTACTTC	CASSLSGAPYEQYF
TRBJ2-7	NA	TRBD2	TRBV30	14	TGTGCCTGGAGGGGGGGGTGGGGGGGATACGAGCAGTACTTC	CAWRGGWGGYEQYF
TRBJ2-5	NA	NA	TRBV19	16	TGTGCCAGTAGTATCTTAGGTTCAGGGGGGAGAGAGACCCAGTACTTC	CASSILGSGGRETQYF